Sequencing of this T cell receptor beta chain was carried out in a study of blood T cells in healthy people across ages. Together with a sample-barcoded 5' primer, a J-beta primer mix was included in a second PCR lasting about 6 to 11 cycles. TCRdb fed the 5' RACE reads into MiXCR, producing one record per CDR3 protein. Here the sample spans about 640,000 distinct CDR3 sequences, approximately 59% being singletons. This CDR3 has 16 amino acids. Germline V gives CDR1 SGHRS, CDR2 YFSETQ. Trimming removed 4 bases from V and 9 bases from J, with 23 bases in between. This TCR derives from a man aged 55 to 70 in good health. The chain combines TRBV5-1 with TRBJ2-1, with D tentatively TRBD1 (6 bases). Sample: blood. Written as DNA, the CDR3 is TGCGCCAGCAGCCCGGGTCCGGGGACAATTAGGGGTGAGCAGTTCTTC. Its translation is CASSPGPGTIRGEQFF.